A selection of T cell receptor beta chains follows, all from one sample in a study of molecular identifiers for immune sequencing clone quantification. One entry per CDR3 protein results from TCRdb running MiXCR on the PCR reads. The table records about 300,000 distinct CDR3 sequences, over 20% of them present only once. The sequenced sample was naive CD8+ T cells from blood, with Jurkat cell RNA spiked in. These receptors came from a human donor in good health. Some libraries in this study had Jurkat cell RNA spiked in. CDR3s include the opening cysteine and the closing phenylalanine or tryptophan. The order of the fields is J gene, V gene, CDR3 protein.

j_call: TRBJ2-3
v_call: TRBV7-9
cdr3_aa: CASSFTDRVFSGTQYF

j_call: TRBJ2-1
v_call: TRBV12-3/TRBV12-4
cdr3_aa: CASSETEPEQFF

j_call: TRBJ2-3
v_call: TRBV11-2
cdr3_aa: CASNHPTGDTQYF

j_call: TRBJ1-6
v_call: TRBV6-5
cdr3_aa: CASSYSGTGIGSYNSPLHF

j_call: TRBJ1-1
v_call: TRBV6-2/TRBV6-3
cdr3_aa: CASSYSRLGAMNTEAFF

j_call: TRBJ2-7
v_call: TRBV6-2/TRBV6-3
cdr3_aa: CASSYTPWSPGQDYEQYF

j_call: TRBJ1-6
v_call: TRBV19
cdr3_aa: CASTSWAGGVSPLHF

j_call: TRBJ1-5
v_call: TRBV6-6
cdr3_aa: CASSYLSGGDQPQHF

j_call: TRBJ2-5
v_call: TRBV28
cdr3_aa: CASSPPGDPYQETQYF

j_call: TRBJ2-5
v_call: TRBV5-1
cdr3_aa: CASSLLDSMRETQYF

j_call: TRBJ2-7
v_call: TRBV13
cdr3_aa: CASSPRGSWYEQYF

j_call: TRBJ2-4
v_call: TRBV28
cdr3_aa: CASSSLQGSKNIQYF

j_call: TRBJ2-2
v_call: TRBV28
cdr3_aa: CASSRSRGTGGTGELFF

j_call: TRBJ1-6
v_call: TRBV20-1
cdr3_aa: CSARDLESLNSPLHF

j_call: TRBJ2-4
v_call: TRBV12-3/TRBV12-4
cdr3_aa: CASSPSGHIAKNIQYF

j_call: TRBJ2-1
v_call: TRBV5-1
cdr3_aa: CAGSSPRTDCNEQFF

j_call: TRBJ2-3
v_call: TRBV30
cdr3_aa: CASLGLAGGLDTQYF

j_call: TRBJ2-7
v_call: TRBV4-3
cdr3_aa: CASSQDLVIFYEQYF

j_call: TRBJ1-1
v_call: TRBV12-5
cdr3_aa: CASGLFGAPEAFF

j_call: TRBJ2-4
v_call: TRBV14
cdr3_aa: CASSPWTGENIQYF

j_call: TRBJ1-5
v_call: TRBV5-6
cdr3_aa: CASSFWGSVEGTSNQPQHF

j_call: TRBJ2-7
v_call: TRBV6-5
cdr3_aa: CASSYENRGVLYEQYF

j_call: TRBJ2-2
v_call: TRBV6-1
cdr3_aa: CASSPKVVLDTGELFF

j_call: TRBJ2-3
v_call: TRBV5-1
cdr3_aa: CASSSWLAGSTDTQYF

j_call: TRBJ2-7
v_call: TRBV28
cdr3_aa: CASSAGTGISYEQYF

j_call: TRBJ1-1
v_call: TRBV30
cdr3_aa: CAWSTGRVNTEAFF

j_call: TRBJ2-3
v_call: TRBV7-6
cdr3_aa: CASPCRDREMADTQYF

j_call: TRBJ2-7
v_call: TRBV27
cdr3_aa: CASSLQGPYEQYF

j_call: TRBJ1-3
v_call: TRBV12-3/TRBV12-4
cdr3_aa: CASSPSVGTLNTIYF

j_call: TRBJ2-7
v_call: TRBV12-3/TRBV12-4
cdr3_aa: CASSFTRDSWQYF

j_call: TRBJ2-6
v_call: TRBV7-8
cdr3_aa: CASPTGTGANVLTF

j_call: TRBJ1-5
v_call: TRBV30
cdr3_aa: CACQGGDQPQHF

j_call: TRBJ1-6
v_call: TRBV4-1
cdr3_aa: CASSAGQATNSPLHF

j_call: TRBJ2-3
v_call: TRBV27
cdr3_aa: CASSLGHSTDTQYF

j_call: TRBJ1-1
v_call: TRBV7-8
cdr3_aa: CATRTGATNTEAFF

j_call: TRBJ1-1
v_call: TRBV10-2
cdr3_aa: CASTGTGPGNTEAFF

j_call: TRBJ1-5
v_call: TRBV6-2/TRBV6-3
cdr3_aa: CASSGDSSNQPQHF

j_call: TRBJ2-1
v_call: TRBV29-1
cdr3_aa: CSVVDPAGVYEQFF

j_call: TRBJ1-2
v_call: TRBV28
cdr3_aa: CASSSTYGYTF

j_call: TRBJ2-7
v_call: TRBV6-1
cdr3_aa: CASMEAGYEQYF

j_call: TRBJ2-3
v_call: TRBV28
cdr3_aa: CASEDRERTDTQYF

j_call: TRBJ2-3
v_call: TRBV19
cdr3_aa: CASSIQGAPSTDTQYF

j_call: TRBJ2-3
v_call: TRBV2
cdr3_aa: CASSEISVRHTDTQYF

j_call: TRBJ2-3
v_call: TRBV19
cdr3_aa: CASSMIYGGGTDTQYF

j_call: TRBJ1-2
v_call: TRBV5-4
cdr3_aa: CASSDVTGRANYGYTF

j_call: TRBJ1-3
v_call: TRBV12-3/TRBV12-4
cdr3_aa: CASSLASGNTIYF

j_call: TRBJ1-1
v_call: TRBV30
cdr3_aa: CAWTRTNTEAFF